This T cell receptor (beta chain) was profiled in a study of cytomegalovirus exposure and HLA in healthy donors. Germline V CDR1 and CDR2: MNHEY, SMNVEV (reference sequence). The V end was cut by 5 bases, the J end by 5 bases, with 10 bases between. This CDR3 spans 14 amino acids. The study ran its PCR with 60 Vbeta and 13 Jbeta primers. In the original analysis: A follow-up analysis tallied tens of millions of unique TCR beta chains, roughly 9.9 million shared. This table comes from immunoSEQ multiplex PCR, and its TCRdb copy is limited to in-frame clones, with some not included. That table is the source of V, J and clone size, and D and trimming were worked out from the DNA. The sample holds 150,000 to 180,000 clones; over 65% are singletons and the top ten take under 2.5%. Only a few counts were recorded for this clone. Antigen unknown. Study findings and constraints: A later analysis reported that several of the most significant clusters appeared to be linked to common viral pathogens, among them Epstein-Barr virus.

Input material: PBMCs. The rearrangement joins TRBV27 to TRBJ1-6; D ambiguous. The TCR originated in a man aged 30 to 39 in good health and CMV-seronegative. The CDR3 loop reads CASSETRDNSPLHF. CDR3 nucleotides: TGTGCCAGCAGTGAGACAAGAGATAATTCACCCCTCCACTTT.